The rows below give T cell receptor beta chains drawn from one sample of a study of beta chain features in type 1 diabetes. Libraries were prepared by immunoSEQ multiplex PCR; TCRdb keeps only in-frame clonotypes and omits some of them. Of almost 250,000 clones in the sample, around 14% are singletons; the top ten hold about 0.026%. Sample: naive CD4+ T cells from blood. The receptors were sampled from a woman between 40 and 55 years old in good health. CDR3s include the opening cysteine and the closing phenylalanine or tryptophan. The D gene is left open where the match is weak. Only part of the rows carry a size: once, few, many, or a class if the clone is expanded.

V: TRBV5-4
size: few
D: TRBD1
J: TRBJ2-6
CDR3: CASSPSTGGSGANVLTF
DNA: TGTGCCAGCAGCCCCTCTACAGGGGGCTCTGGGGCCAACGTCCTGACTTTC

V: TRBV18
size: .
D: TRBD2
J: TRBJ2-5
CDR3: CASSPGLADETQYF
DNA: TGTGCCAGCTCACCGGGACTAGCTGACGAGACCCAGTACTTC

V: TRBV19
size: few
D: .
J: TRBJ2-7
CDR3: CASKSGYEQYF
DNA: TGTGCCAGTAAGAGCGGCTACGAGCAGTACTTC

V: TRBV5-6
size: few
D: TRBD1
J: TRBJ2-7
CDR3: CASRGDRDYEQYF
DNA: TGTGCCAGCAGGGGCGACAGGGACTACGAGCAGTACTTC

V: TRBV21-1
size: few
D: .
J: TRBJ1-5
CDR3: CASSKETDLHNQPQHF
DNA: TGTGCCAGCAGCAAAGAAACAGACCTCCACAATCAGCCCCAGCATTTT

V: TRBV18
size: few
D: TRBD1
J: TRBJ1-2
CDR3: CASAPGDSRLSYTF
DNA: TGTGCCAGCGCTCCCGGGGACAGCCGCTTAAGCTACACCTTC

V: TRBV7-8
size: .
D: TRBD2
J: TRBJ2-7
CDR3: CASSLGSGGVNTYEQYF
DNA: TGTGCCAGCAGCTTAGGTAGCGGGGGGGTAAACACCTACGAGCAGTACTTC

V: TRBV4-1
size: once
D: TRBD1
J: TRBJ2-1
CDR3: CASSQGGTGDYNEQFF
DNA: TGCGCCAGCAGCCAAGGGGGGACAGGGGACTACAATGAGCAGTTCTTC

V: TRBV2
size: few
D: .
J: TRBJ2-1
CDR3: CASRDTGIDEQFF
DNA: TGTGCCAGCAGGGACACAGGGATCGATGAGCAGTTCTTC

V: TRBV5-4
size: .
D: TRBD1
J: TRBJ2-7
CDR3: CASSLPGQGSYEQYF
DNA: TGTGCCAGCAGCTTACCGGGACAGGGAAGCTACGAGCAGTACTTC

V: TRBV2
size: few
D: TRBD2
J: TRBJ2-5
CDR3: CASRGLADQETQYF
DNA: TGTGCCAGCAGGGGACTAGCGGATCAAGAGACCCAGTACTTC

V: TRBV18
size: .
D: .
J: TRBJ1-2
CDR3: CASSTQETDGYTF
DNA: TGTGCCAGCTCAACGCAGGAAACCGATGGCTACACCTTC

V: TRBV11-2
size: .
D: .
J: TRBJ1-5
CDR3: CASSLGGSSNQPQHF
DNA: TGTGCCAGCAGCTTAGGCGGGTCTAGCAATCAGCCCCAGCATTTT

V: TRBV7-6
size: .
D: .
J: TRBJ2-5
CDR3: CASTRESETQYF
DNA: TGTGCCAGCACCCGGGAGAGTGAGACCCAGTACTTC

V: TRBV7-6
size: .
D: TRBD2
J: TRBJ2-5
CDR3: CASSLGSGGARETQYF
DNA: TGTGCCAGCAGCTTAGGTAGCGGGGGGGCTCGGGAGACCCAGTACTTC

V: TRBV6-4
size: .
D: .
J: TRBJ1-6
CDR3: CASSPQGGRNSPLHF
DNA: TGTGCCAGCAGTCCTCAGGGTGGTAGGAATTCACCCCTCCACTTT

V: TRBV18
size: few
D: TRBD1
J: TRBJ1-6
CDR3: CASSPGTGVGSLHF
DNA: TGTGCCAGCTCACCCGGGACAGGGGTTGGATCCCTCCACTTT

V: TRBV5-6
size: .
D: TRBD1
J: TRBJ2-7
CDR3: CASSLQGTGTYEQYF
DNA: TGTGCCAGCAGCTTGCAGGGGACAGGGACCTACGAGCAGTACTTC

V: TRBV23-1
size: many
D: TRBD1
J: TRBJ1-5
CDR3: CASSPMGTGNQPQHF
DNA: TGCGCCAGCAGTCCAATGGGGACAGGGAATCAGCCCCAGCATTTT

V: TRBV9
size: .
D: .
J: TRBJ1-5
CDR3: CASSADSRDQPQHF
DNA: TGTGCCAGCAGCGCCGACAGTAGGGATCAGCCCCAGCATTTT

V: TRBV6-1
size: .
D: .
J: TRBJ2-6
CDR3: CASSGGGTGFSLGANVLTF
DNA: TGTGCCAGCAGTGGGGGGGGGACAGGTTTTTCTCTGGGGGCCAACGTCCTGACTTTC

V: TRBV6-5
size: few
D: TRBD1
J: TRBJ1-6
CDR3: CASSSDRVLYSPLHF
DNA: TGTGCCAGCAGTTCTGACAGGGTTTTGTACTCACCCCTCCACTTT

V: TRBV7-2
size: few
D: .
J: TRBJ2-3
CDR3: CASSLDRTFLRNTQYF
DNA: TGTGCCAGCAGCTTAGACCGGACATTCCTGCGGAATACGCAGTATTTT

V: TRBV4-3
size: .
D: TRBD1
J: TRBJ1-1
CDR3: CASSEEDRGDTEAFF
DNA: TGCGCCAGCAGCGAAGAGGACAGGGGGGACACTGAAGCTTTCTTT

V: TRBV6-5
size: .
D: TRBD1
J: TRBJ2-2
CDR3: CASSYGPGQTTGELFF
DNA: TGTGCCAGCAGTTACGGTCCGGGACAGACCACCGGGGAGCTGTTTTTT

V: TRBV7-2
size: .
D: TRBD1
J: TRBJ2-1
CDR3: CASSYDRGNEQFF
DNA: TGTGCCAGCAGCTACGACAGGGGCAATGAGCAGTTCTTC

V: TRBV15
size: few
D: .
J: TRBJ2-6
CDR3: CATSRDSAGPGAGANVLTF
DNA: TGTGCCACCAGCAGAGATAGCGCCGGGCCCGGGGCTGGGGCCAACGTCCTGACTTTC

V: TRBV10-3
size: .
D: .
J: TRBJ2-3
CDR3: CAITGGLSPSDTQYF
DNA: TGTGCCATCACCGGGGGTCTGTCTCCTTCGGATACGCAGTATTTT

V: TRBV13
size: many
D: .
J: TRBJ1-6
CDR3: CASSPPAGRDGPLHF
DNA: TGTGCCAGCAGCCCGCCGGCAGGGAGGGATGGACCCCTCCACTTT